These 5 T cell receptor beta chains share one sample of origin, sequenced in a study of regulatory T cells in long-lasting Graves disease listed by TCRdb under 2021. In light of the paper, this sample's time point label describes: persistent/refractory GD, antithyroid drugs over 5 years with positive TRAb. RNA was extracted from PBMCs in TRIzol for both TCR sequencing and RNA sequencing. Preparation of the library involved multiplex PCR. The data were produced on an Illumina HiSeq 4000. iRepertoire HTBI primers and Arm-PCR amplification of CDR3 regions were used to construct TCR beta libraries. TCRdb reanalyzed the raw reads on its own, using fastp at Q25 for trimming and MiXCR for clone calling, and kept in-frame beta chains. Duplicate CDR3 protein sequences are folded into a single record with the most common DNA and genes. The sample table contains 310,000 or so distinct CDR3 sequences; only one count was recorded for approximately 20% of them. Of the sample, about 56% is held by the ten largest clones.

Sequences were derived from peripheral blood mononuclear cells (PBMCs), sampled when the disease was refractory, from a patient treated with antithyroid drugs. These receptors originate from a female donor with Graves disease.

On this clonotype: The junction departs from the called germline gene at one end, perhaps through a read error. V usage is TRBV12-3 or TRBV12-4 and J usage is TRBJ1-6, with D unclear. The CDR3 is made up of 12 amino acids. The CDR3 is CVSSFGNSPLHF. The DNA for the CDR3 is TGTGTCAGCAGTTTCGGAAATTCACCCCTCCACTTT.

V gene TRBV3-1 combines with J gene TRBJ1-1, with D perhaps matching TRBD1 (5 bases). This CDR3 has 12 amino acids. Germline CDR1 is LGHDT and CDR2 is YNNKEL (reference sequence). V was pared by 5 bases and J by 4 bases, with 8 bases between. The CDR3 DNA follows: TGTGCCAGCAGCAACCAGGGCACTGAAGCTTTCTTT. Translation: CASSNQGTEAFF.

The rearrangement links TRBV6-1 to TRBJ2-7; D not resolved. CDR1 MNHNS and CDR2 SASEGT come from the germline V gene. This CDR3 has 13 amino acids. V lost 5 bases and J lost 2, with 10 bases in between. The CDR3 DNA reads as TGTGCCAGCAGTCCGTGGTTGGCCTACGAGCAGTACTTC. Amino acids: CASSPWLAYEQYF.

This clonotype was observed at least ten times. The V gene is TRBV5-1, the J gene TRBJ2-7; 10 bases fit TRBD2. The trim removed 5 bases at V and 6 bases at J, leaving 11 bases unmatched. The CDR3 has 15 residues. From germline, CDR1 is SGHRS and CDR2 YFSETQ. The CDR3 spells CASRAGTSVNGEQYF. The CDR3 coding sequence is TGCGCCAGCAGGGCCGGGACTAGCGTAAACGGCGAGCAGTACTTC. The whole variable domain, remainder taken from reference TRBV5-1 and TRBJ2-7, is KAGVTQTPRYLIKTRGQQVTLSCSPISGHRSVSWYQQTPGQGLQFLFEYFSETQRNKGNFPGRFSGRQFSNSRSEMNVSTLELGDSALYLCASRAGTSVNGEQYFGPGTRLTVT.

The rearrangement uses TRBV5-1 and TRBJ2-7, with 8 bases matching TRBD1. Germline lookup yields CDR1 SGHRS and CDR2 YFSETQ. CDR3 size: 16 residues. V lost 5 bases and J lost 7; bases outside the gene matches: 17. The CDR3 loop is CASRIGPQAGGGEQYF. For the CDR3, the DNA is TGCGCCAGCAGGATTGGACCCCAGGCAGGGGGCGGGGAGCAGTACTTC.